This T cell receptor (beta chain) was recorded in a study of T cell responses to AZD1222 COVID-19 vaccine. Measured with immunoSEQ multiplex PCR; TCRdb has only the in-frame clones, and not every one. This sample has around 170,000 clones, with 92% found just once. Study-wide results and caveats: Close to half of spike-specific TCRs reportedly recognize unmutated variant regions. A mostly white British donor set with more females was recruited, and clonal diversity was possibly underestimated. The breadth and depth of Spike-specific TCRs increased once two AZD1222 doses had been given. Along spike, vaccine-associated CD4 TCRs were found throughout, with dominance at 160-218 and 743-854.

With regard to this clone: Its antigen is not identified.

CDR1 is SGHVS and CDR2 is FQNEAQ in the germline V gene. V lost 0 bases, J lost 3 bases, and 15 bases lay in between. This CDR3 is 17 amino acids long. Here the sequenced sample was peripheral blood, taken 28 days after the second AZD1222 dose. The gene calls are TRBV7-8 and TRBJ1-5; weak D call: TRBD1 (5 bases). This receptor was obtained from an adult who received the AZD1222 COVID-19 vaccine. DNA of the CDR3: TGTGCCAGCAGCTTAGCGGGAATTGGGGGTGCCAATCAGCCCCAGCATTTT. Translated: CASSLAGIGGANQPQHF.